This entry describes one T cell receptor beta chain. The antigen is not known. This CDR3 has 16 residues. V lost 0 bases, J lost 4 bases, and 12 bases lay in between. Germline values: CDR1 MRHNA, CDR2 SNTAGT. The sample is drawn from a study of tumor-infiltrating lymphocytes in localized non-small cell lung cancer. Study overall: The cohort mixed smokers and never-smokers, several histologies, and some post-neoadjuvant-chemotherapy samples.

Study-level points and caveats: IM1 and IM2 tumors showed no difference in T-cell fraction.

Only in-frame clones appear in the TCRdb table, and some are missing; sequencing was by immunoSEQ multiplex PCR. Of fewer than 13,000 clones in the sample, 63% were seen once. Sequenced: lung tumor tissue. The receptor's source is a human donor with non-small cell lung cancer. The chain combines TRBV6-4 with TRBJ2-2, with a possible D match to TRBD2 (5 bases). The CDR3 region is CASSDSSVTGTGELFF. The CDR3 DNA reads TGTGCCAGCAGTGACTCTAGCGTTACGGGCACCGGGGAGCTGTTTTTT.